A single sample gave rise to the 16 T cell receptor beta chains below, sequenced in a study of cytomegalovirus exposure and HLA in healthy donors. Both 60 Vbeta primers and 13 Jbeta primers went into the PCR. The repertoire was sequenced with immunoSEQ multiplex PCR; TCRdb's copy has only in-frame clones and lacks some. Of more than 100,000 clones in the sample, around 70% were seen once. The specimen was PBMCs. Every receptor here comes from a woman aged 35 to 49 in good health and CMV-seropositive.

This sequence joins TRBV6-1 and TRBJ1-1, with D perhaps TRBD1 (5 bases). The V end was cut by 2 bases, the J end by 7 bases, with 11 bases between. Germline CDR1 is MNHNS and CDR2 is SASEGT. This CDR3 has 13 amino acids. The CDR3 region is CASSELRGLEAFF. DNA of the CDR3: TGTGCCAGCAGTGAATTGAGGGGACTTGAAGCTTTCTTT.

The V call is TRBV7-8, the J call TRBJ1-1, with a weak D call TRBD1 (6 bases). The V and J ends lost 1 base and 5 bases respectively, with 8 bases between them. The CDR3 loop spans 13 amino acids. Germline loops: CDR1 SGHVS, CDR2 FQNEAQ. CDR3 sequence (DNA): TGTGCCAGCAGCTTAGGGACAGCTACTGAAGCTTTCTTT. It translates to CASSLGTATEAFF.

The rearrangement links TRBV7-2 to TRBJ2-1; D may be TRBD2 (6 bases). There are 15 residues in the CDR3. V dropped 4 bases and J dropped 4 bases, with 14 bases sitting between them. Looked up from germline, CDR1 is SGHTA and CDR2 is FQGNSA. CDR3 residues: CASSYRDWKYNEQFF. Here the CDR3 DNA reads TGTGCCAGCAGCTACCGGGACTGGAAGTACAATGAGCAGTTCTTC.

V usage is TRBV6-1 and J usage is TRBJ2-7; D not certain. The ends were cut back, 3 bases at V and 3 bases at J, with 21 bases in the middle. Germline lookup yields CDR1 MNHNS and CDR2 SASEGT. The CDR3 has 17 residues. The CDR3 sequence: CASSDDVGVRINYEQYF. CDR3 nucleotides: TGTGCCAGCAGTGATGATGTCGGAGTGAGGATAAACTACGAGCAGTACTTC.

V and J are TRBV6-4 and TRBJ1-1; D might be TRBD1 (6 bases). The length of the CDR3 is 11 residues. Germline assignment: CDR1 MRHNA and CDR2 SNTAGT. The ends were cut back, 2 bases at V and 8 bases at J, with 6 bases in the middle. The CDR3 is CASSDGTEAFF. In DNA, the CDR3 is TGTGCCAGCAGTGACGGGACAGAAGCTTTCTTT.

V usage is TRBV5-6 and J usage is TRBJ2-7, with a possible D match to TRBD2 (5 bases). V lost 0 bases, J lost 5 bases, and 9 bases lay in between. Germline V gives CDR1 SGHDT, CDR2 YYEEEE. This CDR3 is 13 amino acids long. The CDR3 sequence is CASSLVGRDEQYF. In DNA form, the CDR3 reads TGTGCCAGCAGCTTGGTAGGGCGGGACGAGCAGTACTTC.

The gene calls are TRBV6-5 and TRBJ2-1, with 9 bases identical to TRBD2. CDR1 and CDR2 from the germline V gene are MNHEY and SVGAGI. V shed 9 bases and J 6 bases; nucleotides not matched to a gene: 9. This CDR3 region has 14 residues. This chain's CDR3 is CASQRGASGNEQFF. The CDR3 nucleotides are TGTGCCAGTCAGCGGGGGGCCTCCGGCAATGAGCAGTTCTTC.

The CDR3 DNA follows: TGTGCCAGCAGTGACCTGACAGGGGGCGCAGGATATGGCTACACCTTC. Protein sequence: CASSDLTGGAGYGYTF. This sequence joins TRBV2 and TRBJ1-2; 10 bases map to TRBD1. From germline, CDR1 is SNHLY and CDR2 FYNNEI. With 3 bases clipped from V and 5 bases from J, the junction kept 9 bases outside the gene matches. This CDR3 comprises 16 residues.

The chain employs TRBV11-2 and TRBJ1-3; 7 bases are shared with TRBD1. The CDR3 has 15 residues. CDR1 and CDR2 (germline): SGHAT, FQNNGV. The J segment lost 2 bases and the V segment lost 5 bases, leaving 6 bases of the junction unmatched. The CDR3 sequence is CASSPRGTAGNTIYF. DNA of the CDR3: TGTGCCAGCAGCCCCCGAGGGACAGCTGGAAACACCATATATTTT.

This rearrangement joins TRBV4-2 to TRBJ1-1; D is unresolved. The CDR3 has 17 residues. Looked up from germline, CDR1 is LGHNA and CDR2 is YNFKEQ. Trimming took 0 bases from V and 10 from J, leaving 24 bases between them. The CDR3 protein is CASSQDGASISIVGAFF. For the CDR3, the DNA is TGTGCCAGCAGCCAAGATGGAGCGTCCATATCAATTGTAGGAGCTTTCTTT.

The V call is TRBV18, the J call TRBJ1-1, with D perhaps matching TRBD1 (5 bases). The V end was cut by 2 bases, the J end by 1 base, with 11 bases between. From germline, CDR1 is KGHSH and CDR2 LQKENI. CDR3 length: 15 amino acids. The CDR3 reads CASSPSTAQNTEAFF. DNA of the CDR3: TGTGCCAGCTCACCATCGACAGCTCAGAACACTGAAGCTTTCTTT. The variable domain in full, completed from reference TRBV18 and TRBJ1-1, reads NAGVMQNPRHLVRRRGQEARLRCSPMKGHSHVYWYRQLPEEGLKFMVYLQKENIIDESGMPKERFSAEFPKEGPSILRIQQVVRGDSAAYFCASSPSTAQNTEAFFGQGTRLTVV.

This rearrangement joins TRBV5-1 to TRBJ1-2; 7 bases map to TRBD1. The CDR3 loop spans 13 amino acids. V dropped 0 bases and J dropped 14; count of bases not matched to a gene: 10. From germline, CDR1 is SGHRS and CDR2 YFSETQ. CDR3: CASSLARGQIETF. CDR3 nucleotide sequence: TGCGCCAGCAGCTTGGCCAGGGGACAGATAGAGACCTTC. The variable domain in full, completed from reference TRBV5-1 and TRBJ1-2, reads KAGVTQTPRYLIKTRGQQVTLSCSPISGHRSVSWYQQTPGQGLQFLFEYFSETQRNKGNFPGRFSGRQFSNSRSEMNVSTLELGDSALYLCASSLARGQIETFGSGTRLTVV.

Concerning this clone itself: The sample contains more than one DNA sequence encoding this CDR3. The J gene is TRBJ1-1, the V gene TRBV5-1; no definite D call. CDR1 and CDR2 (germline): SGHRS, YFSETQ. V was trimmed by 2 bases and J by 1 base, leaving 6 bases between them. This CDR3 comprises 13 residues. The CDR3 DNA reads TGCGCCAGCAGCTTTACCGGGAACACTGAAGCTTTCTTT. This sequence encodes CASSFTGNTEAFF.

V usage is TRBV6-1 and J usage is TRBJ2-5; D unclear. The tail of the sequence fits TRBJ2-7 better, so the J call may be wrong. The CDR3 has 15 amino acids. CDR1 and CDR2 from the germline V gene are MNHNS and SASEGT. Here the CDR3 reads CASSEVGLITYEQYF. The CDR3 DNA reads TGTGCCAGCAGTGAAGTTGGGCTGATAACCTACGAGCAGTACTTC.

The chain joins TRBV5-1 to TRBJ1-6; a weak D match, TRBD1 (5 bases). The V end lost 0 bases, the J end lost 8 bases, and 9 bases lay between the germline ends. The germline CDR1 and CDR2 sequences are SGHRS and YFSETQ. The CDR3 is 14 residues long. The CDR3 sequence is CASSLVGGDSPLHF. The CDR3 DNA reads as TGCGCCAGCAGCTTGGTCGGGGGTGATTCACCCCTCCACTTT.

In its sample, this clone was seen once. The rearrangement uses TRBV6-1 and TRBJ1-6; 7 bases fit TRBD1. J gave up 10 bases and V 6 bases, and 12 bases lay outside the gene matches. CDR3 length: 15 amino acids. Germline loops: CDR1 MNHNS, CDR2 SASEGT. CDR3 DNA: TGTGCCAGCAGGGAGAACCGGGACAGAGGCTCACCCCTCCACTTT. This translates into CASRENRDRGSPLHF.